This record covers a single T cell receptor beta chain. V was cut by 5 bases and J by 2 bases, with 12 bases left in between. CDR1 is LGHNA, CDR2 YSLEER, per germline. This CDR3 spans 15 amino acids. This entry comes from a study of beta chain features in type 1 diabetes. TCRB transcripts that were expressed got sequenced, as all of the isolated RNA had been reverse transcribed. Sequencing was performed with immunoSEQ multiplex PCR; in TCRdb, only in-frame clones are kept and a portion is missing. The sample carries roughly 370,000 clones, roughly 14% recorded once. Via CD45RO/CCR7/CD25/CD127/CD95/CD27, cells of the CD4+ naive, central memory, regulatory and stem cell-like memory subsets were sorted.

This TCR was sampled from a man aged 25-45 years in good health. The sequenced material came from naive CD4+ T cells from blood. This sequence joins TRBV4-3 and TRBJ1-4; no clear D. CDR3 sequence: CASSVWARTNEKLFF. The CDR3 DNA is TGCGCCAGCAGCGTATGGGCTAGGACTAATGAAAAACTGTTTTTT.